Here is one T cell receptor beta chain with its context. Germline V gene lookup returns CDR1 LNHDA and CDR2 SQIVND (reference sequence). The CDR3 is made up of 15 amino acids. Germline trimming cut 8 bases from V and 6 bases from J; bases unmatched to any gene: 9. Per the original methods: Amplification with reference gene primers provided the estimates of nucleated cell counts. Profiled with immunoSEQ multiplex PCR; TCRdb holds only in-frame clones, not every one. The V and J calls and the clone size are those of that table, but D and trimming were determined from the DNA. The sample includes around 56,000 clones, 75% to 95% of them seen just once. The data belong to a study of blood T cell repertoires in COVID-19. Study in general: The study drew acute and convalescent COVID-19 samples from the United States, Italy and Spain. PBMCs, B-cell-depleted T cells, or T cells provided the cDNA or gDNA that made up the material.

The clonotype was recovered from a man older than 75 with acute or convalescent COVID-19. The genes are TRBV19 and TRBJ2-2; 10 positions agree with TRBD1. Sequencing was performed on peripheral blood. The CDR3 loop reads CASQGGQGKAGELFF. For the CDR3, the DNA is TGTGCCAGTCAGGGGGGACAGGGGAAGGCCGGGGAGCTGTTTTTT.